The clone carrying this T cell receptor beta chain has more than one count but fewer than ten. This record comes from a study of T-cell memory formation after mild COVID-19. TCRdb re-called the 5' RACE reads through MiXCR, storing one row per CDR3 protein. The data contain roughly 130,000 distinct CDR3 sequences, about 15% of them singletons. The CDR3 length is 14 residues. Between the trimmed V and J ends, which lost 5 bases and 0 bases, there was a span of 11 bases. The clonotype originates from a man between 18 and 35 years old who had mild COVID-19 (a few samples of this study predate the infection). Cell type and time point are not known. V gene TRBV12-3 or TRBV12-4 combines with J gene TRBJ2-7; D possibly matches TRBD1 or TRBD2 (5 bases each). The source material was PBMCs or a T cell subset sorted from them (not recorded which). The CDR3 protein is CASSPGGSSYEQYF. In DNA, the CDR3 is TGTGCCAGCAGTCCTGGGGGTTCCTCCTACGAGCAGTACTTC.